This T cell receptor (beta chain) comes out of a study of beta chain features in type 1 diabetes. On this clone itself: Antigen specificity is unknown.

The study reverse transcribed the entire isolated RNA, so it sequenced expressed TCRB transcripts. This table comes from immunoSEQ multiplex PCR, and its TCRdb copy is limited to in-frame clones, with some not included. The table has roughly 160,000 clones, approximately 7.8% seen once. The study's findings and limits: All four CD4+ subsets of Type 1 diabetes patients contained TCRB CDR3s that were moderately but significantly shorter.

Germline V lookup: CDR1 SEHNR, CDR2 FQNEAQ (reference sequence). The CDR3 contains 15 residues. J was trimmed by 6 bases and V by 4 bases; bases with no gene match: 10. The sequencing sample was made of central memory CD4+ T cells from blood. The receptor comes from a woman aged 35 to 49 with type 1 diabetes. The J gene is TRBJ2-3, the V gene TRBV7-9; 7 nucleotides line up with TRBD1. The DNA of the CDR3 is TGTGCCAGCAGCTGGTCGACAGGGTTATTCGATACGCAGTATTTT. Protein: CASSWSTGLFDTQYF.